The 17 T cell receptor beta chains below were found in one sample sequenced in a study of blood T cell repertoires in COVID-19. Sequencing was performed with immunoSEQ multiplex PCR; in TCRdb, only in-frame clones are kept and a portion is missing. The sample has 89,000 or so clones; 70% to 90% are singletons. Sequenced material: peripheral blood. These receptors were obtained from a man in his forties or fifties with COVID-19, enrolled during active disease.

The rearrangement joins TRBV7-9 to TRBJ1-3; 7 bases fit TRBD1. The CDR3 is 14 amino acids. The V gene's germline CDR1 is SEHNR and CDR2 FQNEAQ (reference sequence). V gave up 5 bases and J gave up 6 bases; unmatched junction bases: 7. As DNA, the CDR3 is TGTGCCAGCAGCCGGTCACAGGGGCTAAACACCATATATTTT. Encoded protein: CASSRSQGLNTIYF. The whole variable domain, remainder taken from reference TRBV7-9 and TRBJ1-3, is DTGVSQNPRHKITKRGQNVTFRCDPISEHNRLYWYRQTLGQGPEFLTYFQNEAQLEKSRLLSDRFSAERPKGSFSTLEIQRTEQGDSAMYLCASSRSQGLNTIYFGEGSWLTVV.

This rearrangement joins TRBV27 to TRBJ2-2; D may be TRBD1 (5 bases). The CDR3 has 16 residues. V gave up 6 bases and J gave up 0 bases, with 14 bases separating them. The germline CDR1 and CDR2 sequences are MNHEY and SMNVEV (reference sequence). CDR3: CASRIALTANTGELFF. CDR3 in DNA: TGTGCCAGCAGAATCGCATTGACAGCGAACACCGGGGAGCTGTTTTTT.

The J gene is TRBJ1-6, the V gene TRBV18; 7 bases line up with TRBD1. The CDR3 is 15 residues long. Trimming cost V 3 bases and J 5 bases; bases outside gene matches: 4. CDR1 and CDR2 from the germline V gene are KGHSH and LQKENI. The CDR3 spells CASSPGQINNSPLHF. The CDR3 DNA reads as TGTGCCAGCTCACCGGGACAGATAAATAATTCACCCCTCCACTTT.

The J gene is TRBJ1-2, the V gene TRBV30; 7 positions agree with TRBD1. This CDR3 has 17 amino acids. The V and J ends lost 2 bases and 4 bases, in that order; junction bases with no gene match: 16. Germline-derived CDR1 and CDR2 are GTSNPN and SVGIG (reference sequence). CDR3 sequence: CAWSRISGQALFYGYTF. The CDR3, as DNA: TGTGCCTGGAGTCGGATATCCGGACAGGCCCTTTTCTATGGCTACACCTTC.

V and J are TRBV5-4 and TRBJ1-5; D possibly corresponds to TRBD1 (6 bases). Germline V lookup: CDR1 SGHNT, CDR2 YYREEE (reference sequence). V dropped 8 bases and J dropped 6 bases, with 18 bases sitting between them. This CDR3 is built from 14 residues. The CDR3 reads CARRRGGWGQPQHF. The CDR3 DNA follows: TGTGCCAGGCGACGGGGGGGCTGGGGTCAGCCCCAGCATTTT.

CDR3 protein: CASSLQGNSGNTIYF. CDR3 DNA sequence: TGTGCCAGTTCGCTACAGGGAAACTCTGGAAACACCATATATTTT. The chain employs TRBV19 and TRBJ1-3; weak D call: TRBD1 (6 bases). The V gene lost 8 bases and the J gene lost 0 bases, with 14 bases spanning the gap. This CDR3 region has 15 residues. Germline CDR1 and CDR2: LNHDA and SQIVND (reference sequence). The full variable domain, rest sourced from reference TRBV19 and TRBJ1-3, is DGGITQSPKYLFRKEGQNVTLSCEQNLNHDAMYWYRQDPGQGLRLIYYSQIVNDFQKGDIAEGYSVSREKKESFPLTVTSAQKNPTAFYLCASSLQGNSGNTIYFGEGSWLTVV.

The chain has TRBV6-5 and TRBJ1-6, with a weak D call TRBD1 (5 bases). Between the trimmed V and J ends, which lost 6 bases and 4 bases, there was a span of 10 bases. Germline-derived CDR1 and CDR2 are MNHEY and SVGAGI. The length of the CDR3 is 14 residues. The CDR3, as DNA: TGTGCCAGCAGACCTCAGGGTTATAATTCACCCCTCCACTTT. Its translation: CASRPQGYNSPLHF.

This chain connects TRBV6-2 or TRBV6-3 to TRBJ2-2, with 8 nucleotides matching TRBD1. The CDR3 runs to 14 residues. The germline CDR1 and CDR2 sequences are MNHEY and SVGEGT. Unmatched junction bases numbered 5, after V lost 2 bases and J lost 9 bases. The CDR3: CASSYGQGLRELFF. DNA for the CDR3: TGTGCCAGCAGTTACGGACAGGGCTTACGGGAGCTGTTTTTT.

The rearrangement links TRBV6-2 or TRBV6-3 to TRBJ1-2; 7 nucleotides agree with TRBD1. The CDR3 loop spans 15 amino acids. The germline V gene encodes CDR1 MNHEY and CDR2 SVGEGT. J gave up 2 bases and V 6 bases, and 9 bases lay outside the gene matches. CDR3 DNA: TGTGCCAGCAGCCGCATAGGGGACAGCAACTATGGCTACACCTTC. It encodes CASSRIGDSNYGYTF.

This chain uses TRBV2 with TRBJ2-7, with 8 bases lining up with TRBD1. Losses at the gene ends were 8 bases for V and 1 base for J; bases not matched to a gene: 7. This CDR3 has 14 amino acids. Germline V gene lookup returns CDR1 SNHLY and CDR2 FYNNEI. Written as DNA, the CDR3 is TGTGCCAGCGTGGAGGACAGGGTTTCCTACGAGCAGTACTTC. This translates into CASVEDRVSYEQYF. The whole variable domain, filled in from reference TRBV2 and TRBJ2-7, reads EPEVTQTPSHQVTQMGQEVILRCVPISNHLYFYWYRQILGQKVEFLVSFYNNEISEKSEIFDDQFSVERPDGSNFTLKIRSTKLEDSAMYFCASVEDRVSYEQYFGPGTRLTVT.

This clone is a singleton in its sample. This chain connects TRBV7-9 to TRBJ2-1, with TRBD2 matching 9 bases. The CDR3 has 16 amino acids. CDR1 and CDR2 (germline): SEHNR, FQNEAQ (reference sequence). V lost 5 bases to trimming and J lost 4 bases; unmatched junction nucleotides: 9. For the CDR3, the DNA is TGTGCCAGCAGCCCAGTACTAGCGGGTTCTTACAATGAGCAGTTCTTC. Its translation is CASSPVLAGSYNEQFF.

This chain joins TRBV9 and TRBJ2-7; 8 bases map to TRBD2. V lost 3 bases, J lost 0 bases, and 2 bases stayed unmatched. Germline V CDR1 and CDR2: SGDLS, YYNGEE. The CDR3 is made up of 14 amino acids. The CDR3, as DNA: TGTGCCAGCAGCGCCGGGACTAGCTCCTACGAGCAGTACTTC. Its protein product is CASSAGTSSYEQYF.

This clone was recorded once. The chain joins TRBV3-1 (or the pseudogene TRBV3-2) to TRBJ1-6, with D possibly being TRBD1 (6 bases). CDR1 is LGHDT, CDR2 YNNKEL, per germline (reference sequence). The CDR3 contains 14 residues. V lost 7 bases and J lost 8, with 15 bases in between. In DNA, the CDR3 is TGTGCCAGCAAAACAGGGCTTTACGATTCACCCCTCCACTTT. Translation gives CASKTGLYDSPLHF.

This clone occurred once. The genes are TRBV7-8 and TRBJ1-5; D not resolved. Deletions cut 2 bases from V and 3 bases from J, with 14 bases between. Germline V gene data show CDR1 as SGHVS and CDR2 as FQNEAQ. This CDR3 region has 16 residues. As DNA, the CDR3 is TGTGCCAGCAGCTTAAAAGAGCGAGGCTTCAATCAGCCCCAGCATTTT. Amino acids: CASSLKERGFNQPQHF.

This chain connects TRBV5-5 to TRBJ1-5; 10 bases fit TRBD1. V was clipped by 5 bases and J by 0 bases; unmatched bases: 5. This CDR3 has 16 amino acids. The germline gives CDR1 SGHKS, CDR2 YYEKEE (reference sequence). CDR3 in amino acids: CASRTGGISSNQPQHF. The DNA for the CDR3 is TGTGCCAGCAGGACAGGGGGCATCAGTAGCAATCAGCCCCAGCATTTT.

The chain has TRBV6-5 and TRBJ1-4; D possibly corresponds to TRBD1 (5 bases). The CDR3 totals 12 residues. V lost 6 bases, J lost 8 bases, and 10 bases lay in between. Germline assignment: CDR1 MNHEY and CDR2 SVGAGI. CDR3 coding DNA: TGTGCCAGCAGACGACAGACGGAAAAACTGTTTTTT. Its protein product is CASRRQTEKLFF.

The genes are TRBV7-9 and TRBJ2-3; unclear D gene. Germline-derived CDR1 and CDR2 are SEHNR and FQNEAQ (reference sequence). V shed 3 bases and J shed 5 bases, with 3 bases lying between them. CDR3 length equals 11 residues. The CDR3 coding sequence is TGTGCCAGCAGCTTCGGAGATACGCAGTATTTT. Protein product: CASSFGDTQYF.